This T cell receptor (beta chain) came from a study of OX40 agonist ivuxolimab in advanced cancers. As for the study more broadly: Ivuxolimab was an agonistic, fully human IgG2 monoclonal antibody directed against OX40 (CD134), a costimulatory receptor. Intravenous ivuxolimab was administered to patients every 2 weeks at six dose levels: 0.01, 0.1, 0.3, 1.5, 3 and 10 mg/kg. Among the roughly 52 dose-escalation patients, approximately 20 had hepatocellular carcinoma, 15 or so melanoma, 9 renal cell carcinoma and 9 head and neck cancer. A male proportion of 70% to 90% and a mean age of around 60 years, ranging from 23 to 79, were recorded for the dose-escalation cohort. Patients were allowed to have had prior anti-PD-1, anti-PD-L1 or anti-CTLA-4 therapy, and approximately 43% of the dose-escalation patients had previously received checkpoint inhibitors. Partial responses were achieved by three dose-escalation patients, of whom one had hepatocellular carcinoma and two had cutaneous melanoma. The point of sequencing TCRbeta in the periphery was to test whether ivuxolimab changed TCR sequence diversity and drove clonal T-cell expansion. The paper covers the monotherapy dose-escalation part of the phase I ivuxolimab trial, which included N ≈ 57 patients. The paper as a whole reports these results and caveats: Low levels of normalized T-cell clonal expansion were also seen in some patients who did not respond. Clonal expansion of both CD4+ and CD8+ blood T cells was observed from baseline to week 6 at doses 0.1 to 3.0 mg/kg. After ivuxolimab, CD8+ T cells had more expanded clones than CD4+ T cells on average. Antigen specificity was not determined for the clonally expanded peripheral T cells. In the 0.1-3.0 mg/kg groups, partial responders had among the lowest normalized peripheral clonal expansion, particularly in CD8+ T cells.

Genomic DNA was extracted from sorted cells for sequencing of the TCRbeta CDR3 region. The immunoSEQ Assay was used to sequence the TCRbeta CDR3 regions. TCRdb provides this immuneACCESS table in a form limited to in-frame rearrangements. Some clones are lacking; in checked studies, under half of them reflect an unresolved V gene, and why the rest are absent is not known. For this sample the table gives more than 65,000 clones, of which about three quarters were detected only once. The top ten clonotypes cover under 3% of the sample. To note about this clone: Its antigen is not yet known. Base quality data are lacking; no much larger clone is found one base away.

The trial excluded patients who had a history of autoimmune disease or were on systemic immunosuppression. Peripheral blood for TCR sequencing was collected from all dose cohorts at baseline, on cycle 4 day 1, and on cycle 7 day 1. Samples were obtained from an open-label, multicenter, first-in-human phase I dose-escalation trial of ivuxolimab. Adults with locally advanced or metastatic melanoma, renal cell, hepatocellular, or head and neck squamous cell carcinoma were enrolled in the trial. CD4+ and CD8+ T cells were sorted separately from peripheral blood before TCR sequencing. Including the terminal cysteine and phenylalanine, the CDR3 comprises 19 residues. Only CDR3 DNA remains: 57 bases, in frame from the first base. V is pruned by 6 bases and J by 4 bases, leaving 16 bases of the junction without a gene match. In the germline V gene, CDR1 corresponds to MDHEN and CDR2 to SYDVKM.

The receptor was isolated from an adult with an advanced solid tumor such as melanoma, head and neck, liver or kidney cancer. This specimen consisted of CD4+ or CD8+ T cells sorted from blood, obtained in a trial of the OX40 agonist ivuxolimab. The receptor chain draws on TRBV28 and TRBJ2-3; TRBD2 matches 13 bases in the middle. This receptor has the CDR3 CASRKSGTSGRARADTQYF. The DNA sequence is given as TGTGCCAGCAGAAAGAGCGGAACTAGCGGGAGGGCCAGGGCAGATACGCAGTATTTT. Where the CDR3 stops, the reference TRBV28 and TRBJ2-3 genes take over; the full variable domain is DVKVTQSSRYLVKRTGEKVFLECVQDMDHENMFWYRQDPGLGLRLIYFSYDVKMKEKGDIPEGYSVSREKKERFSLILESASTNQTSMYLCASRKSGTSGRARADTQYFGPGTRLTVL.